These 17 T cell receptor beta chains came from one sample sequenced in a study of blood T cell repertoires in COVID-19 (dated by TCRdb to between 2020 and 2021). The library was prepared using the immunoSEQ multiplex PCR assay. The source is immuneACCESS, and TCRdb retained only in-frame sequences with V and J called. Part of the clones is not carried over; for the studies checked, unresolved V genes explain less than half of this, and the remainder is unexplained. Within this sample are fewer than 150,000 clones, with approximately 91% of them counted one time only. About 10% of the sample is in the top ten clones. The sample comprised peripheral blood. These receptors all come from a man in his fifties with active or convalescent COVID-19.

The V and J genes are TRBV6-5 and TRBJ1-2, with 10 bases aligning to TRBD1. The J segment lost 7 bases and the V segment lost 7 bases, leaving 9 bases of the junction unmatched. Germline V gives CDR1 MNHEY, CDR2 SVGAGI. The CDR3 has 14 amino acids. The CDR3 is CASTEGQGRFGYTF. The CDR3 nucleotides read TGTGCCAGCACCGAGGGACAGGGGAGGTTTGGCTACACCTTC.

This chain connects TRBV12-1 to TRBJ2-7; TRBD2, the D gene given by the table, was not confirmed from the DNA. TRBV12-1 is classified as a pseudogene. The CDR3 runs to 16 residues. In nucleotides, the CDR3 is TGTGCCAGCAGCGATGTACCGGGACTAGCGGGAGACGAGCAGTACTTC. Its protein is CASSDVPGLAGDEQYF.

This rearrangement joins TRBV3-1 (or the pseudogene TRBV3-2) to TRBJ2-1, with TRBD2 identical over 8 bases. Germline CDR1 LGHDT, CDR2 YNNKEL (reference sequence). The CDR3 extends over 16 amino acids. J gave up 4 bases and V 4 bases, and 9 bases lay outside the gene matches. CDR3 DNA: TGTGCCAGCAGCCGTCTCGGGGGGGGTCCGTACAATGAGCAGTTCTTC. Translation gives CASSRLGGGPYNEQFF.

The chain is built from TRBV19 and TRBJ2-3; possible D gene TRBD1, 5 bases. Germline assignment: CDR1 LNHDA and CDR2 SQIVND (reference sequence). The CDR3 consists of 15 residues. V lost 2 bases to trimming and J lost 4 bases, with 13 bases between them. The CDR3 reads CASSILAGPADTQYF. The CDR3 DNA reads TGTGCCAGTAGTATACTGGCAGGGCCCGCAGATACGCAGTATTTT.

This chain connects TRBV11-2 to TRBJ1-1, with no clear D. Trimming left V 2 bases short and J 2 bases short, with 6 bases between. CDR3 length: 13 residues. The germline V gene encodes CDR1 SGHAT and CDR2 FQNNGV. CDR3 amino acids: CASSLRGNTEAFF. Written as DNA, the CDR3 is TGTGCCAGCAGCTTACGAGGAAACACTGAAGCTTTCTTT.

The rearrangement joins TRBV7-9 to TRBJ2-7; D unresolved. Trimming removed 1 base from V and 3 bases from J, with 10 bases in between. CDR1 and CDR2 from the germline V gene are SEHNR and FQNEAQ (reference sequence). There are 14 residues in the CDR3. The CDR3 loop is CASSLGGLGYEQYF. The CDR3 nucleotides are TGTGCCAGCAGCTTAGGAGGCCTAGGCTACGAGCAGTACTTC.

In its sample, this clone was seen once. This chain connects TRBV27 to TRBJ2-1; the match to TRBD1 covers 8 bases. Losses at the gene ends were 7 bases for V and 4 bases for J; bases not matched to a gene: 9. CDR3 length equals 15 residues. Looked up from germline, CDR1 is MNHEY and CDR2 is SMNVEV (reference sequence). CDR3: CASTFLGTGYNEQFF. The DNA for the CDR3 is TGTGCCAGCACCTTCCTTGGGACAGGATACAATGAGCAGTTCTTC.

The chain is built from TRBV7-9 and TRBJ2-1, with a weak D call TRBD1 (5 bases). CDR3 length: 13 amino acids. With 5 bases removed from V and 7 bases from J, the gap between germline ends came to 12 bases. From germline, CDR1 is SEHNR and CDR2 FQNEAQ (reference sequence). The CDR3 DNA reads TGTGCCAGCAGCCGGGCAGGGTTTAATGAGCAGTTCTTC. Translating gives CASSRAGFNEQFF.

The chain joins TRBV18 to TRBJ1-5; TRBD1 agrees at 12 bases. Germline trimming cut 4 bases from V and 7 bases from J; bases unmatched to any gene: 5. The CDR3 sequence is 15 residues long. From germline, CDR1 is KGHSH and CDR2 LQKENI. CDR3 sequence reads: CASSRGTGGVQPQHF. CDR3 bases: TGTGCCAGCTCACGGGGGACAGGGGGCGTGCAGCCCCAGCATTTT.

The V call is TRBV6-2 or TRBV6-3, the J call TRBJ2-7; 7 nucleotides match TRBD2. This CDR3 has 12 amino acids. V dropped 4 bases and J dropped 3; count of bases not matched to a gene: 0. Germline CDR1 and CDR2: MNHEY and SVGEGT. In DNA, the CDR3 is TGTGCCAGCAGTTGGGACTACTACGAGCAGTACTTC. As protein: CASSWDYYEQYF.

This chain links TRBV5-6 with TRBJ2-1, with D possibly TRBD1 on 5 matching bases. CDR1 is SGHDT and CDR2 is YYEEEE in the germline V gene. V was trimmed by 4 bases and J by 0 bases, leaving 14 bases between them. The CDR3 is made up of 16 amino acids. The CDR3 region is CASSLMQGISYNEQFF. The CDR3 coding sequence is TGTGCCAGCAGCCTAATGCAGGGCATCTCCTACAATGAGCAGTTCTTC. The full variable domain, completed using reference TRBV5-6 and TRBJ2-1, is DAGVTQSPTHLIKTRGQQVTLRCSPKSGHDTVSWYQQALGQGPQFIFQYYEEEERQRGNFPDRFSGHQFPNYSSELNVNALLLGDSALYLCASSLMQGISYNEQFFGPGTRLTVL.

This clone was seen once. The gene calls are TRBV29-1 and TRBJ2-3, with D perhaps matching TRBD2 (6 bases). The germline V and J ends were trimmed by 4 bases and 14 bases, with 13 bases remaining between them. The CDR3 consists of 10 residues. CDR1 and CDR2 (germline): SQVTM, ANQGSEA. DNA of the CDR3: TGCAGCGTTGGGACGGGACTCTGGTATTTT. As protein: CSVGTGLWYF.

The V call is TRBV15, the J call TRBJ1-4, with D perhaps TRBD1 (6 bases). Per the germline V gene, CDR1 is LNHNV and CDR2 is YYDKDF (reference sequence). The CDR3 is 16 amino acids. Trimming cost V 1 base and J 4 bases, with 13 bases left between them. In DNA, the CDR3 is TGTGCCACCAGCAGAGTTGGACAGAGCTATAATGAAAAACTGTTTTTT. As protein: CATSRVGQSYNEKLFF.

This chain connects TRBV7-2 to TRBJ2-1; weak D call: TRBD2 (5 bases). CDR1 is SGHTA and CDR2 is FQGNSA in the germline V gene. V lost 3 bases and J lost 7, with 16 bases in between. The CDR3 contains 15 residues. For the CDR3, the DNA is TGTGCCAGCAGCTTGTTAGCTACGGGATCGAATGAGCAGTTCTTC. Translation: CASSLLATGSNEQFF.

The chain is built from TRBV5-6 and TRBJ2-3, with 8 bases aligning to TRBD2. This CDR3 contains 19 residues. Germline V CDR1 and CDR2: SGHDT, YYEEEE. The V gene end was trimmed by 2 bases and the J gene end by 3 bases; junction bases not matched to a gene: 17. CDR3 sequence (DNA): TGTGCCAGCAGCTTTAGCTCGCGGACTAGCAGTTGGCGTACAGATACGCAGTATTTT. Translated: CASSFSSRTSSWRTDTQYF.

V usage is TRBV28 and J usage is TRBJ2-4, with 7 nucleotides matching TRBD1. CDR1 MDHEN and CDR2 SYDVKM come from the germline V gene. CDR3 length equals 13 residues. V was pared by 6 bases and J by 12 bases, with 11 bases of the junction left unmatched. CDR3 sequence: CASRWGPTGTQYF. CDR3 DNA sequence: TGTGCCAGCAGATGGGGACCGACAGGGACTCAGTACTTC.

The V and J genes are TRBV21-1 and TRBJ1-1; the D segment call TRBD1 is taken from the table without a DNA check. TRBV21-1 is described as a pseudogene. The CDR3 totals 14 residues. CDR3 nucleotide sequence: TGTGCCAGCAGCAAAATAACAGTGAACACTGAAGCTTTCTTT. Translation gives CASSKITVNTEAFF.